The 32 T cell receptor beta chains in this list originate from one sample, sequenced in a study of shared clonotypes between healthy human individuals. This table comes from immunoSEQ multiplex PCR, and its TCRdb copy is limited to in-frame clones, with some not included. The table lists 980,000 or so clones, 60% to 85% of them singletons. Sequencing was done on a sample of memory CD4+ T cells sorted from blood. Stated subset: CD45RA-negative fraction. Receptors originate from a young man in good health.

This chain links TRBV11-2 with TRBJ2-7, with 11 bases identical to TRBD2. Germline V CDR1 and CDR2: SGHAT, FQNNGV. CDR3 size: 15 residues. V gave up 6 bases and J gave up 4 bases; unmatched junction bases: 8. CDR3 coding DNA: TGTGCCAGCAGGCGTATTAGCGGGGGGGATTACGAGCAGTACTTC. Its translation is CASRRISGGDYEQYF.

This rearrangement joins TRBV2 to TRBJ2-1; perhaps TRBD2 as D (6 bases). Germline values: CDR1 SNHLY, CDR2 FYNNEI. V lost 6 bases, J lost 4 bases, and 16 bases lay in between. CDR3 size: 15 residues. The CDR3 DNA reads TGTGCCAGCAGCCCGCGGGACGGCGAGTACAATGAGCAGTTCTTC. It encodes CASSPRDGEYNEQFF. Using reference TRBV2 and TRBJ2-1 for the parts outside the CDR3, the full variable domain is EPEVTQTPSHQVTQMGQEVILRCVPISNHLYFYWYRQILGQKVEFLVSFYNNEISEKSEIFDDQFSVERPDGSNFTLKIRSTKLEDSAMYFCASSPRDGEYNEQFFGPGTRLTVL.

DNA of the CDR3: TGTGCCTGGAGTGTTTGGGGCGCTGCAACTAATGAAAAACTGTTTTTT. Its protein product is CAWSVWGAATNEKLFF. The chain combines TRBV30 with TRBJ1-4; a possible D gene is TRBD1 (5 bases). Germline-derived CDR1 and CDR2 are GTSNPN and SVGIG (reference sequence). The CDR3 length is 16 residues. Trimming removed 0 bases at V and 0 bases at J, with 11 bases between.

A note on this clone: Additional DNA sequences in this sample encode the identical CDR3. The CDR3 DNA reads TGTGCCAGCAGCCTTACTAGCGGCACAGATACGCAGTATTTT. Protein: CASSLTSGTDTQYF. The genes are TRBV7-9 and TRBJ2-3; 7 nucleotides line up with TRBD2. J gave up 1 base and V 5 bases, and 3 bases lay outside the gene matches. The CDR3 is 14 amino acids. Germline loops: CDR1 SEHNR, CDR2 FQNEAQ (reference sequence).

The chain links TRBV4-1 to TRBJ2-1; TRBD1 might be the D (6 bases). V lost 0 bases to trimming and J lost 5 bases, with 11 bases between them. The CDR3 has 15 amino acids. Germline CDR1 reads MGHRA; CDR2 reads YSYEKL. CDR3 sequence (DNA): TGCGCCAGCAGCCAAGACCGGGACACCGACAATGAGCAGTTCTTC. This encodes CASSQDRDTDNEQFF.

The rearrangement links TRBV5-6 to TRBJ2-7; 8 positions match TRBD1. The trim removed 4 bases at V and 1 base at J, leaving 13 bases unmatched. The CDR3 is 17 residues long. Per germline, CDR1 SGHDT and CDR2 YYEEEE. Here the CDR3 DNA reads TGTGCCAGCAGCCTCACACCGGGACAGGTGAAATCCTACGAGCAGTACTTC. The encoded protein is CASSLTPGQVKSYEQYF. The variable domain in full, completed from reference TRBV5-6 and TRBJ2-7, reads DAGVTQSPTHLIKTRGQQVTLRCSPKSGHDTVSWYQQALGQGPQFIFQYYEEEERQRGNFPDRFSGHQFPNYSSELNVNALLLGDSALYLCASSLTPGQVKSYEQYFGPGTRLTVT.

This chain links TRBV10-3 with TRBJ1-3; a possible D gene is TRBD1 (6 bases). The CDR3 extends over 16 amino acids. V was pared by 1 base and J by 0 bases, with 10 bases between. The germline gives CDR1 ENHRY, CDR2 SYGVKD. CDR3 sequence reads: CAISEYGGLSGNTIYF. In DNA form, the CDR3 reads TGTGCCATCAGTGAGTACGGGGGCCTCTCTGGAAACACCATATATTTT.

This chain links TRBV4-3 with TRBJ2-5, with 14 bases aligning to TRBD2. Trimming removed 4 bases from V and 3 bases from J; junction bases left unmatched: 4. From germline, CDR1 is LGHNA and CDR2 YSLEER. There are 16 residues in the CDR3. CDR3 amino acids: CASSPGLAGEEETQYF. The CDR3 DNA sequence: TGCGCCAGCAGCCCGGGACTAGCGGGAGAAGAAGAGACCCAGTACTTC.

The chain links TRBV11-3 to TRBJ2-2; no definite D call. The germline V gene has CDR1 SGHNT and CDR2 YENEEA. Deletions cut 4 bases from V and 6 bases from J, with 9 bases between. This CDR3 spans 13 amino acids. CDR3 region: CASSSSTAGELFF. CDR3 DNA: TGTGCCAGCAGCTCAAGCACCGCCGGGGAGCTGTTTTTT.

The chain combines TRBV2 with TRBJ2-5; D possibly matches TRBD1 or TRBD2 (5 bases each). This CDR3 is built from 15 residues. With 7 bases removed from V and 0 bases from J, the gap between germline ends came to 15 bases. The germline V gene encodes CDR1 SNHLY and CDR2 FYNNEI. CDR3 sequence reads: CASTGLWDHQETQYF. CDR3 sequence (DNA): TGTGCCAGCACTGGGTTGTGGGACCACCAAGAGACCCAGTACTTC.

The rearrangement links TRBV30 to TRBJ2-7, with 12 bases aligning to TRBD1. CDR1 GTSNPN and CDR2 SVGIG come from the germline V gene (reference sequence). The CDR3 consists of 13 residues. Unmatched junction bases numbered 6, after V lost 6 bases and J lost 6 bases. The CDR3 DNA sequence: TGTGCCTGCCCCGGGACAGGGGGCATCGAGCAGTACTTC. This sequence encodes CACPGTGGIEQYF.

This chain's CDR3 is CASMHLTAGYTF. As DNA, the CDR3 is TGTGCCAGTATGCATCTCACGGCTGGCTACACCTTC. The chain links TRBV6-1 to TRBJ1-2; D call uncertain. The germline V and J ends were trimmed by 9 bases and 7 bases, with 15 bases remaining between them. This CDR3 region has 12 residues. CDR1 is MNHNS and CDR2 is SASEGT in the germline V gene.

This clone showed up just a few times. This sequence joins TRBV27 and TRBJ1-2, with 9 bases matching TRBD1. The V gene end was trimmed by 5 bases and the J gene end by 5 bases; junction bases not matched to a gene: 12. CDR1 MNHEY and CDR2 SMNVEV come from the germline V gene (reference sequence). The CDR3 length is 16 residues. CDR3 residues: CASSPTIPTGGYGYTF. The DNA of the CDR3 is TGTGCCAGCAGTCCTACCATACCGACAGGGGGATATGGCTACACCTTC.

The rearrangement links TRBV5-1 to TRBJ2-7, with TRBD2 matching 14 bases. V shed 0 bases, J shed 6 bases, and the junction held 2 bases outside the gene matches. The CDR3 loop spans 15 amino acids. The germline V gene encodes CDR1 SGHRS and CDR2 YFSETQ. CDR3 bases: TGCGCCAGCAGCTTGGGGACTAGCGGGGGGCCCGAGCAGTACTTC. This sequence encodes CASSLGTSGGPEQYF.

This clone was seen a few times. The same CDR3 can be traced to other DNA sequences in this sample. CDR3 sequence reads: CASSLLLAGSTDTQYF. The CDR3, as DNA: TGCGCCAGCAGCTTGTTACTAGCGGGGAGCACAGATACGCAGTATTTT. This chain uses TRBV5-1 with TRBJ2-3; TRBD2 matches 10 bases. V lost 1 base, J lost 0 bases, and 2 bases stayed unmatched. This CDR3 comprises 16 residues. Germline loops: CDR1 SGHRS, CDR2 YFSETQ.

This clone has only one observation. This chain connects TRBV2 to TRBJ2-7; possible D gene TRBD1, 6 bases. CDR1 and CDR2 from the germline V gene are SNHLY and FYNNEI. V lost 7 bases to trimming and J lost 1 base, with 11 bases between them. The CDR3 spans 13 residues. The CDR3 is CASNGQGSYEQYF. Written as DNA, the CDR3 is TGTGCCAGCAACGGGCAGGGGTCCTACGAGCAGTACTTC.

The chain couples TRBV27 to TRBJ1-4; 7 bases align to TRBD1. The CDR3 extends over 16 amino acids. Germline V gives CDR1 MNHEY, CDR2 SMNVEV (reference sequence). Germline trimming cut 3 bases from V and 6 bases from J; bases unmatched to any gene: 10. For the CDR3, the DNA is TGTGCCAGCAGTTTTTCGGGGACAGACCGATATGAAAAACTGTTTTTT. This translates into CASSFSGTDRYEKLFF.

The V gene is TRBV10-1, the J gene TRBJ1-1; 7 positions match TRBD1. The J segment lost 4 bases and the V segment lost 0 bases, leaving 8 bases of the junction unmatched. Germline V lookup: CDR1 WNHNN, CDR2 SYGVQD (reference sequence). The CDR3 covers 16 residues. CDR3 protein: CASSESTTGDSTEAFF. Written as DNA, the CDR3 is TGCGCCAGCAGTGAGTCGACAACAGGGGACAGCACTGAAGCTTTCTTT.

CDR3 coding DNA: TGTGCCAGCAGCGCGGGACAGAACACCGGGGAGCTGTTTTTT. This translates into CASSAGQNTGELFF. This chain uses TRBV7-2 with TRBJ2-2, with D possibly being TRBD1 or TRBD2 (6 bases each). Trimming removed 5 bases at V and 1 base at J, with 8 bases between. The CDR3 sequence is 14 residues long. The V gene's germline CDR1 is SGHTA and CDR2 FQGNSA.

This chain connects TRBV19 to TRBJ2-1; a weak D match, TRBD2 (6 bases). V gave up 8 bases and J gave up 0 bases, with 17 bases separating them. Germline V lookup: CDR1 LNHDA, CDR2 SQIVND (reference sequence). This CDR3 is built from 16 residues. CDR3 nucleotides: TGTGCCAGTGTAAAGAACGGGGGTAGCTCCTACAATGAGCAGTTCTTC. It specifies CASVKNGGSSYNEQFF.

The chain couples TRBV5-5 to TRBJ1-1, with 10 bases fitting TRBD1. Germline CDR1 reads SGHKS; CDR2 reads YYEKEE (reference sequence). The CDR3 totals 19 residues. J was trimmed by 2 bases and V by 4 bases; bases with no gene match: 17. Here the CDR3 DNA reads TGTGCCAGCAGCGGGGTGGTTTGGGGACAGGGGTCCCGCAACACTGAAGCTTTCTTT. It is translated as CASSGVVWGQGSRNTEAFF. Complete variable domain (other parts from reference TRBV5-5 and TRBJ1-1): DAGVTQSPTHLIKTRGQQVTLRCSPISGHKSVSWYQQVLGQGPQFIFQYYEKEERGRGNFPDRFSARQFPNYSSELNVNALLLGDSALYLCASSGVVWGQGSRNTEAFFGQGTRLTVV.

This clone was found a few times. The chain is built from TRBV7-2 and TRBJ1-5, with TRBD1 matching 9 bases. The germline V gene encodes CDR1 SGHTA and CDR2 FQGNSA. V shed 3 bases, J shed 8 bases, and the junction held 5 bases outside the gene matches. CDR3 size: 14 residues. As DNA, the CDR3 is TGTGCCAGCAGCTTGACAGGGGGTAGGGAGCCCCAGCATTTT. It specifies CASSLTGGREPQHF.

The rearrangement joins TRBV2 to TRBJ2-6; TRBD1 aligns across 9 bases. The CDR3 spans 16 residues. Per the germline V gene, CDR1 is SNHLY and CDR2 is FYNNEI. V was clipped by 10 bases and J by 3 bases; unmatched bases: 10. CDR3 DNA: TGTGCCACTCCTCGGGACAGGGAGAGTGGGGCCAACGTCCTGACTTTC. Translating it yields CATPRDRESGANVLTF.

The chain recombines TRBV29-1 with TRBJ1-4; D unresolved. Germline CDR1 reads SQVTM; CDR2 reads ANQGSEA. The V and J ends lost 1 base and 7 bases respectively, with 4 bases between them. This CDR3 region has 11 residues. Here the CDR3 reads CSVEGGEKLFF. The DNA for the CDR3 is TGCAGCGTTGAAGGTGGTGAAAAACTGTTTTTT.

This clone has only a few counts. This chain links TRBV28 with TRBJ1-4, with D maybe TRBD1 (5 bases). Germline loops: CDR1 MDHEN, CDR2 SYDVKM. The CDR3 has 13 amino acids. The V end was cut by 5 bases, the J end by 8 bases, with 12 bases between. In DNA, the CDR3 is TGTGCCAGCAGTCTCCCCAGGGAGGAAAAACTGTTTTTT. Protein sequence: CASSLPREEKLFF.

This clone showed up just a few times. The V and J genes are TRBV18 and TRBJ2-1; 10 bases align to TRBD2. This CDR3 region has 16 residues. Trimming took 3 bases from V and 6 from J; bases not matched to a gene: 8. Germline assignment: CDR1 KGHSH and CDR2 LQKENI. CDR3 bases: TGTGCCAGCTCACCTAGAGGGAGCGGGGGGGCCAATGAGCAGTTCTTC. Translating gives CASSPRGSGGANEQFF.

This clone has a single count. A junction boundary mismatches the germline segment, possibly from a read error. This chain uses TRBV10-3 with TRBJ2-1; TRBD2 aligns across 8 bases. Germline V lookup: CDR1 ENHRY, CDR2 SYGVKD. The CDR3 runs 14 residues. The CDR3 protein is CAIRDSGGNNEQFF. As DNA, the CDR3 is TGTGCCATCCGTGACAGCGGGGGTAATAATGAGCAGTTCTTC.

The chain recombines TRBV20-1 with TRBJ2-1; D remains unclear. CDR1 is DFQATT and CDR2 is SNEGSKA in the germline V gene (reference sequence). Trimming took off 8 bases at V and 4 bases at J, with 6 bases between the two ends. CDR3 length: 10 residues. The CDR3 DNA reads TGCAGTCCGCGGTACAATGAGCAGTTCTTC. Translating it yields CSPRYNEQFF.

The chain carries TRBV30 and TRBJ2-5; 11 nucleotides match TRBD2. The trim removed 6 bases at V and 5 bases at J, leaving 11 bases unmatched. Germline CDR1 reads GTSNPN; CDR2 reads SVGIG (reference sequence). The CDR3 has 15 amino acids. CDR3 sequence (DNA): TGTGCCTGCACTGTAGCGGGAGGGCCACGGGAGACCCAGTACTTC. Translating it yields CACTVAGGPRETQYF. The full variable domain, its missing parts supplied by reference TRBV30 and TRBJ2-5, is SQTIHQWPATLVQPVGSPLSLECTVEGTSNPNLYWYRQAAGRGLQLLFYSVGIGQISSEVPQNLSASRPQDRQFILSSKKLLLSDSGFYLCACTVAGGPRETQYFGPGTRLLVL.

CDR3 sequence reads: CASSVNLAYEQYF. CDR3 nucleotide sequence: TGTGCCAGTAGTGTAAATTTGGCGTACGAGCAGTACTTC. This chain links TRBV19 with TRBJ2-7, with D unclear. The length of the CDR3 is 13 residues. Trimming took 5 bases from V and 4 from J, leaving 12 bases between them. Germline V lookup: CDR1 LNHDA, CDR2 SQIVND (reference sequence). The complete variable domain, with remaining parts taken from reference TRBV19 and TRBJ2-7, reads DGGITQSPKYLFRKEGQNVTLSCEQNLNHDAMYWYRQDPGQGLRLIYYSQIVNDFQKGDIAEGYSVSREKKESFPLTVTSAQKNPTAFYLCASSVNLAYEQYFGPGTRLTVT.

The rearrangement uses TRBV18 and TRBJ2-5; D gene ambiguous. This CDR3 has 13 residues. V was shortened by 6 bases and J by 4 bases, with 12 bases between the two germline ends. From germline, CDR1 is KGHSH and CDR2 LQKENI. For the CDR3, the DNA is TGTGCCAGCTCGAGGTGGGAAACAGAGACCCAGTACTTC. This gives the protein CASSRWETETQYF.

The gene calls are TRBV19 and TRBJ1-4, with 8 bases identical to TRBD1. The trim removed 9 bases at V and 5 bases at J, leaving 5 bases unmatched. CDR1 is LNHDA and CDR2 is SQIVND in the germline V gene (reference sequence). The CDR3 has 13 residues. CDR3 loop: CASRDRSNEKLFF. Here the CDR3 DNA reads TGTGCCAGCCGGGACAGGAGCAATGAAAAACTGTTTTTT.